The clone carrying this TCR beta chain was found once. Antigen: not known. This record belongs to a study of a mutant IDH1 vaccine in newly diagnosed glioma. Whole-study context: Among treated patients, about 60% were male and approximately 40% female, and mean age was roughly 40 years. Most had both radiotherapy and temozolomide beforehand; others had only one.

Time point in this sample: baseline, week 1 (first vaccination visit). Noted treatment: pre-vaccination baseline after standard-of-care therapy. The table came from immunoSEQ multiplex PCR; TCRdb's copy has only in-frame clones and leaves some out. The sample records about 59,000 clones, 75% to 95% being singletons. General study points: Among patients, 93.3% showed immune responses induced by the vaccine.

V shed 5 bases, J shed 5 bases, and the junction held 8 bases outside the gene matches. The germline gives CDR1 MDHEN, CDR2 SYDVKM. The CDR3 is 14 residues long. Sample: PBMCs, taken from a glioma patient treated with radiotherapy, temozolomide or both. This chain uses TRBV28 with TRBJ1-2, with 7 nucleotides matching TRBD1. This TCR was sampled from a man aged 45 to 65 with glioma. CDR3 protein: CASSTSTGQYGYTF. The CDR3 nucleotides are TGTGCCAGCAGTACCTCGACAGGGCAGTATGGCTACACCTTC.